This TCR beta chain is from a study of CD8+ T cells in alopecia areata. Points from the study as a whole: Especially in alopecia totalis/universalis, lesional scalp showed greater clonality than normal scalp did.

Investigators isolated RNA and reverse transcribed it into cDNA to act as the sequencing template. Only in-frame clones appear in the TCRdb table, and some are missing; sequencing was by immunoSEQ multiplex PCR. The table records some 99,000 clones, 50% to 75% of them present only once. CDR1 and CDR2 from the germline V gene are SGHDN and FVKESK. The CDR3 totals 15 residues. V lost 6 bases and J 2 bases, leaving 11 bases between the germline ends. Treatment indicated: oral pan-JAK inhibitor, 5-10 mg twice daily. Regarding this clone: No antigen is known for it.

The sequence derives from a human donor with alopecia areata. The chain combines TRBV14 with TRBJ2-6; tentatively, D is TRBD2 (6 bases). The specimen comprised CD8+ T cells sorted from blood, sampled at week 4, from a patient treated with tofacitinib. In DNA, the CDR3 is TGTGCCAGCAGACCTTCGGGGGCTGGGGCCAACGTCCTGACTTTC. Residues: CASRPSGAGANVLTF.